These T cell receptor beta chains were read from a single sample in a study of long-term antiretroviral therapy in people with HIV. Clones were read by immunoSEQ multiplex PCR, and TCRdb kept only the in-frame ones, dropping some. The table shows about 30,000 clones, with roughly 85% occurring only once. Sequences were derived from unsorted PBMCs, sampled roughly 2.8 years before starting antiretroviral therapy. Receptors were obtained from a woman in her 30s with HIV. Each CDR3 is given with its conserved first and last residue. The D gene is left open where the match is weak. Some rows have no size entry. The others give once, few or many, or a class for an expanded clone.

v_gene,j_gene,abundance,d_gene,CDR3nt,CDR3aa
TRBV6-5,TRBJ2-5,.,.,TGTGCCAGCAGTTACTCGCGTAGCAGGCAGACCCAGTACTTC,CASSYSRSRQTQYF
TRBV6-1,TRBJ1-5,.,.,TGTGCCAGCACCGACAACCTTTTGGGTAATCAGCCCCAGCATTTT,CASTDNLLGNQPQHF
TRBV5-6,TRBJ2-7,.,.,TGTGCCAGCAGCTCGAACCTACAGGGCTCCGAGCAGTACTTC,CASSSNLQGSEQYF
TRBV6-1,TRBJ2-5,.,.,TGTGCCAGCAGTGAAGGAGAGGGATCGGCGGAGACCCAGTACTTC,CASSEGEGSAETQYF
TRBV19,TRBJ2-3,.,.,TGTGCCAGTAGTCAGGGCACAGATACGCAGTATTTT,CASSQGTDTQYF
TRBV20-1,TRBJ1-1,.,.,TGCAGTGCTAGCCGCGAGACTGAAGCTTTCTTT,CSASRETEAFF
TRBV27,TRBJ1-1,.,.,TGTGCCAGCAGTTTAAGGGAGGACACTGAAGCTTTCTTT,CASSLREDTEAFF
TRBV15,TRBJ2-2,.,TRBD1,TGTGCCACCAGCAGTCGACAGGGGGCTTCTTACACCGGGGAGCTGTTTTTT,CATSSRQGASYTGELFF
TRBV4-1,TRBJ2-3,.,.,TGCGCCAGCAGCCAAGGGACAGCCACAGATACGCAGTATTTT,CASSQGTATDTQYF
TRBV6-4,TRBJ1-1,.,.,TGTGCCAGCAGGCCGTGGGCTTGGAACACTGAAGCTTTCTTT,CASRPWAWNTEAFF
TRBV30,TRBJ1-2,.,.,TGTGCCGGAAGTGGACAGCAACTCTATGGCTACACCTTC,CAGSGQQLYGYTF
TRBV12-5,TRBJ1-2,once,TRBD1,TGTGCTAGTGGCTCCCTAACTGGCCCCCGGGACAGCCCACGGGCTAACTATGGCTACACCTTC,CASGSLTGPRDSPRANYGYTF
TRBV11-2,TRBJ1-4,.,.,TGTGCCAGCAGCCCAGGCGAGCGGACTGCAACTAATGAAAAACTGTTTTTT,CASSPGERTATNEKLFF
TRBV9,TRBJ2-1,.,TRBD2,TGTGCCAGCAGCGAAAGCGGGGCCTCCTACAATGAGCAGTTCTTC,CASSESGASYNEQFF
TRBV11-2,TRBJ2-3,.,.,TGTGCCAGCAGCTTAGAGATCCCCTCCGGAGGAGATACGCAGTATTTT,CASSLEIPSGGDTQYF
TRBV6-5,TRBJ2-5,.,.,TGTGCCAGCAGCATCGACCGAAATCAAGAGACCCAGTACTTC,CASSIDRNQETQYF
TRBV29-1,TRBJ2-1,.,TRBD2,TGCAGCGTTGAAGGCGGGGGGGCCTTGGGCGATGAGCAGTTCTTC,CSVEGGGALGDEQFF
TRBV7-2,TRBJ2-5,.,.,TGTGCCAGCAGCTTAGATTCGCCCGGGACCCAGTACTTC,CASSLDSPGTQYF
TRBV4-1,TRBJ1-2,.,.,TGCGCCAGCAGCCAACAGGGGCTTGGGGGCTACACCTTC,CASSQQGLGGYTF
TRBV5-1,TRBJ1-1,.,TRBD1,TGCGCCAGCAGCTTGGCCGGGACAGGGGGCGCGTCGGAAGCTTTCTTT,CASSLAGTGGASEAFF
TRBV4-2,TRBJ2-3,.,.,TGTGCCAGCAGCCAAGCCCCTCCTCCAGATACGCAGTATTTT,CASSQAPPPDTQYF
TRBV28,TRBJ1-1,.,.,TGTGCCAGCAGACCTTTTGGGACAGAAGCTTTCTTT,CASRPFGTEAFF
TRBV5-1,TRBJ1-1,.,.,TGCGCCAGCAGCTTGGATACAGGCCTGAACACTGAAGCTTTCTTT,CASSLDTGLNTEAFF
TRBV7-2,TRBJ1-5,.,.,TGTGCCAGCAGCTTATTAGGGAAGGGGGATCAGCCCCAGCATTTT,CASSLLGKGDQPQHF
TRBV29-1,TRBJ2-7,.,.,TGCAGCGTTGGGCAGGGTAACGAGCAGTACTTC,CSVGQGNEQYF
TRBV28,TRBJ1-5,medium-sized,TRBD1,TGTGCCAGCAGTCGGGACAGTTTCTTAAGCAATCAGCCCCAGCATTTT,CASSRDSFLSNQPQHF
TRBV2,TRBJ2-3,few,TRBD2,TGTGCCAGCAGTCCATATAGCGGGGGACTTGATACGCAGTATTTT,CASSPYSGGLDTQYF
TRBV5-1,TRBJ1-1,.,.,TGCGCCAGCAGCTTAAGGGGGGGCAACACTGAAGCTTTCTTT,CASSLRGGNTEAFF
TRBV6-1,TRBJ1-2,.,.,TGTGCCAGCCTTTTCGAGACAGGACTCTATGGCTACACCTTC,CASLFETGLYGYTF
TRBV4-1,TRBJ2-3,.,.,TGCGCCAGCAGCCAGGCAGGCGGAGATACGCAGTATTTT,CASSQAGGDTQYF
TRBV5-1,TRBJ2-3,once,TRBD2,TGCGCCAGCAGCCCCTACATGGCGGGGGGTGGCACAGATACGCAGTATTTT,CASSPYMAGGGTDTQYF
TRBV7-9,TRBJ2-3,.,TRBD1,TGTGCCAGCAGCCCGGTCGCAGGGGGCATGGGAACGCAGTATTTT,CASSPVAGGMGTQYF
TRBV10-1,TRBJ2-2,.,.,TGCGCCAGCAGCCCGTCTACAGGGTACACCGGGGAGCTGTTTTTT,CASSPSTGYTGELFF
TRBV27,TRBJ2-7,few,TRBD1,TGTGCCAGCAGTTCACAGGGGGGAACTTACGAGCAGTACTTC,CASSSQGGTYEQYF
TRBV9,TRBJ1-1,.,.,TGTGCCAGCAGCTCTCAACCCGAGGGGGGGGCGGGCGCTTTCTTT,CASSSQPEGGAGAFF
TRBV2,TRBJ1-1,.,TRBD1,TGTGCCAGCAGTGGCCTTTTGGGACAGGGGGCGGTGGCCGCTTTCTTT,CASSGLLGQGAVAAFF
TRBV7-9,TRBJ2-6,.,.,TGTGCCAGCAGCCGAGAGATCTCTGGGGCCAACGTCCTGACTTTC,CASSREISGANVLTF
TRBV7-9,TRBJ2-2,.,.,TGTGCCAGCAGCTTAATGGGGGCCGGGGAGCTGTTTTTT,CASSLMGAGELFF
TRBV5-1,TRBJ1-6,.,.,TGCGCCAGCAGCTTGGAGGGTGTGTATAATTCACCCCTCCACTTT,CASSLEGVYNSPLHF
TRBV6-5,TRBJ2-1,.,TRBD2,TGTGCCAGCAGGGAAAGCGGGGCTTCCTACAATGAGCAGTTCTTC,CASRESGASYNEQFF
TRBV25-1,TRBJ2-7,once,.,TGTGCCAGCAGCGGACTGGGGGCAGGGGGAGGGTACGAGCAGTACTTC,CASSGLGAGGGYEQYF
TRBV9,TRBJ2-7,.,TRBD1,TGTGCCAGCAGCGTAGACGACAGGGCCGGATACGAGCAGTACTTC,CASSVDDRAGYEQYF
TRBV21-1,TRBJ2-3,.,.,TGTGCCAGCAGCAAAGAGGTTACTAGCGGGGGCACAGATACGCAGTATTTT,CASSKEVTSGGTDTQYF